The 10 T cell receptor beta chains given below trace back to one sample, sequenced in a study of T cell clones after liver transplantation. Assay: immunoSEQ multiplex PCR; the TCRdb copy retains only in-frame clones and omits some. The sample yields roughly 12,000 clones, just under 75% seen once. The sample in question was CD8+ T cells from blood, obtained at the 22-month timepoint. Receptor source: a human patient who received a liver transplant. The graft donor may be the source of some T cells.

This clone occurred once. The CDR3 protein is CASSQGSGSVNEQYF. The CDR3 nucleotides read TGCGCCAGCAGCCAGGGTAGCGGGAGTGTCAACGAGCAGTACTTC. The rearrangement uses TRBV4-3 and TRBJ2-7, with 9 bases that match TRBD2. With 3 bases clipped from V and 5 bases from J, the junction kept 8 bases outside the gene matches. The germline gives CDR1 LGHNA, CDR2 YSLEER. The CDR3 covers 15 residues.

This clone was seen more than once but under ten times. V and J are TRBV27 and TRBJ2-5; TRBD1 agrees at 10 bases. Losses at the gene ends were 5 bases for V and 3 bases for J; bases not matched to a gene: 6. CDR3 length: 15 residues. Looked up from germline, CDR1 is MNHEY and CDR2 is SMNVEV (reference sequence). The CDR3 is CASSGTGTGEETQYF. The CDR3 DNA reads TGTGCCAGCAGTGGAACCGGGACAGGGGAAGAGACCCAGTACTTC.

The chain uses TRBV6-5 and TRBJ1-6; TRBD1 matches 8 bases. The germline V gene has CDR1 MNHEY and CDR2 SVGAGI. This CDR3 region has 15 residues. Germline trimming cut 4 bases from V and 4 bases from J; bases unmatched to any gene: 3. The CDR3 DNA is TGTGCCAGCAGTTCCGGGACAGGTTATAATTCACCCCTCCACTTT. As protein: CASSSGTGYNSPLHF.

This clone appeared once. The chain is built from TRBV9 and TRBJ2-5; 7 positions agree with TRBD2. The V segment lost 2 bases and the J segment 2 bases; nucleotides outside the gene matches: 6. The germline gives CDR1 SGDLS, CDR2 YYNGEE. CDR3 length: 15 residues. The CDR3 protein is CASSVEAGIQETQYF. CDR3 in DNA: TGTGCCAGCAGCGTCGAAGCGGGAATTCAAGAGACCCAGTACTTC.

This chain links TRBV6-1 with TRBJ1-3; TRBD1 is a possible D gene (6 bases). The CDR3 covers 15 residues. Trimming pared 5 bases from V and 4 bases from J, leaving 15 bases between. CDR1 MNHNS and CDR2 SASEGT come from the germline V gene. The CDR3 protein is CASSQTGVLGNTIYF. DNA of the CDR3: TGTGCCAGCAGTCAGACAGGCGTCTTAGGAAACACCATATATTTT.

There are many counts of this clone. The chain is built from TRBV6-6 and TRBJ2-5; D tentatively fits TRBD1 or TRBD2 (7 bases each). The CDR3 has 13 amino acids. Deletions cut 8 bases from V and 3 bases from J, with 13 bases between. Germline V gene lookup returns CDR1 MNHNY and CDR2 SVGAGI (reference sequence). The chain's CDR3 is CASQPGGEETQYF. The CDR3 DNA sequence: TGTGCCAGCCAGCCAGGGGGGGAAGAGACCCAGTACTTC.

The rearrangement joins TRBV7-8 to TRBJ2-2, with a tentative D call TRBD2 (5 bases). Germline V gene data show CDR1 as SGHVS and CDR2 as FQNEAQ. The CDR3 extends over 14 amino acids. Trimming stripped 5 bases from V and 7 bases from J, with 14 bases between. This CDR3 reads CASSTRTLDGELFF. The CDR3 DNA sequence: TGTGCCAGCAGCACCAGGACTCTGGACGGGGAGCTGTTTTTT. The whole variable domain, filled in from reference TRBV7-8 and TRBJ2-2, reads GAGVSQSPRYKVAKRGQDVALRCDPISGHVSLFWYQQALGQGPEFLTYFQNEAQLDKSGLPSDRFFAERPEGSVSTLKIQRTQQEDSAVYLCASSTRTLDGELFFGEGSRLTVL.

This chain connects TRBV4-1 to TRBJ2-7; 7 positions agree with TRBD1. The CDR3 length is 14 residues. V shed 1 base, J shed 7 bases, and the junction held 7 bases outside the gene matches. CDR1 MGHRA and CDR2 YSYEKL come from the germline V gene. The CDR3 here is CASSQVEGAGEQYF. CDR3 DNA: TGCGCCAGCAGCCAAGTAGAGGGGGCAGGTGAGCAGTACTTC.

This clone was detected a few times. The rearrangement joins TRBV9 to TRBJ2-1, with a weak D call TRBD2 (6 bases). Germline CDR1 reads SGDLS; CDR2 reads YYNGEE. Trimming removed 2 bases at V and 6 bases at J, with 18 bases between. The CDR3 sequence is 16 residues long. DNA of the CDR3: TGTGCCAGCAGCGTCACAGACGGCGGGATCGGCAATGAGCAGTTCTTC. Translated, it gives CASSVTDGGIGNEQFF.

The rearrangement links TRBV11-1 to TRBJ2-5; possibly TRBD1 for D (6 bases). V gave up 1 base and J gave up 4 bases, with 13 bases separating them. Germline values: CDR1 SGHAT, CDR2 FQDESV (reference sequence). CDR3 length: 15 residues. For the CDR3, the DNA is TGTGCCAGCAGCTTAGTTTGGGGGCAGGGAGAGACCCAGTACTTC. Translating gives CASSLVWGQGETQYF. Supplemented by reference TRBV11-1 and TRBJ2-5, the full variable domain reads EAEVAQSPRYKITEKSQAVAFWCDPISGHATLYWYRQILGQGPELLVQFQDESVVDDSQLPKDRFSAERLKGVDSTLKIQPAELGDSAMYLCASSLVWGQGETQYFGPGTRLLVL.